This T cell receptor beta chain was profiled in a study of CD8+ T cells in alopecia areata. Trimming cost V 5 bases and J 0 bases; bases outside gene matches: 6. The CDR3 runs to 14 residues. Germline CDR1 is GTSNPN and CDR2 is SVGIG (reference sequence). General study points: Having just one nonresponder leaves the connection between baseline CD8+ expansion and response unresolved.

The treatment is: oral pan-JAK inhibitor, 5-10 mg twice daily. Remarks on this clone: Its antigen is not known.

Investigators isolated RNA and reverse transcribed it into cDNA to act as the sequencing template. The protocol was immunoSEQ multiplex PCR, while the TCRdb copy is restricted to in-frame clones and leaves out a portion. The sample holds 200,000 to 250,000 clones, 64% seen once. This clonotype originated in a human donor with alopecia areata. The chain links TRBV30 to TRBJ1-1; 7 nucleotides agree with TRBD1. The specimen comprised CD4+ T cells sorted from blood, sampled at week 4, from a patient treated with tofacitinib. The CDR3: CAWAQTGVNTEAFF. CDR3 DNA sequence: TGTGCCTGGGCCCAAACAGGGGTGAACACTGAAGCTTTCTTT.